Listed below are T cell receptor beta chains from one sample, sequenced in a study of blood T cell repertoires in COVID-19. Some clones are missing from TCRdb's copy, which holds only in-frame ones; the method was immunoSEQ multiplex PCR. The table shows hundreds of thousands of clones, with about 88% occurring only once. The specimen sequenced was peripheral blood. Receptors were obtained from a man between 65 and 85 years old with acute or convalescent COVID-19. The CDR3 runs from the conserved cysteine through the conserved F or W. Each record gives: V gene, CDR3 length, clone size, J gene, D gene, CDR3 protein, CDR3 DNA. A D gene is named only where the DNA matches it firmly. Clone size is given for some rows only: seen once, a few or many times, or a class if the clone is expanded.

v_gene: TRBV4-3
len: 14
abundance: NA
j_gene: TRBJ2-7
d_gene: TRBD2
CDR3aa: CASSQDLAADEQYF
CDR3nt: TGCGCCAGCAGCCAAGACCTAGCGGCGGACGAGCAGTACTTC

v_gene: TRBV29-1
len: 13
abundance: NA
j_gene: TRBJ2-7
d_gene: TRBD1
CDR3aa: CSAGTGSSYEQYF
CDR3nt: TGCAGCGCGGGGACAGGGAGCTCCTACGAGCAGTACTTC

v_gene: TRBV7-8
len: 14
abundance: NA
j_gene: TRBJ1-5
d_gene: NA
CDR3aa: CASSSDSVNQPQHF
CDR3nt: TGTGCCAGCAGCTCCGACAGTGTCAATCAGCCCCAGCATTTT

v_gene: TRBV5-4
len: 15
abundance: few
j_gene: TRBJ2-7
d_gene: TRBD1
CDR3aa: CASSLAGTGIREQYF
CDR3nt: TGTGCCAGCAGCTTGGCCGGGACAGGGATCCGCGAGCAGTACTTC

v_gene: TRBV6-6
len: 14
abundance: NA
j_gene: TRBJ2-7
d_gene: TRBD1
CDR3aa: CASSLTGGGYEQYF
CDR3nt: TGTGCCAGCAGTTTAACAGGGGGCGGATACGAGCAGTACTTC

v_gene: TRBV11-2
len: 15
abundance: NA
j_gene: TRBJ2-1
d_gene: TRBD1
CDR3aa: CASSSGQGGYNEQFF
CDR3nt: TGTGCCAGCAGCTCAGGACAGGGAGGATACAATGAGCAGTTCTTC

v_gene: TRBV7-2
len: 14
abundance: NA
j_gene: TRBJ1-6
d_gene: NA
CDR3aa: CASRTQGGSSPLHF
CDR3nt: TGTGCCAGCAGAACACAGGGTGGGAGTTCACCCCTCCACTTT

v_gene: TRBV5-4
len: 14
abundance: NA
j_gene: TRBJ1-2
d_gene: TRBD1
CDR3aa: CASSLRQGNYGYTF
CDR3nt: TGTGCCAGCAGCCTTAGACAGGGAAACTATGGCTACACCTTC

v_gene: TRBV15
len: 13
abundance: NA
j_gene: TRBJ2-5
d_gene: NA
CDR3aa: CATSRDLEETQYF
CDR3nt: TGTGCCACCAGCAGAGATTTGGAGGAGACCCAGTACTTC

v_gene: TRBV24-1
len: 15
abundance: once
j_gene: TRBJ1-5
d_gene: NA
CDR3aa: CATSDKRGGVQPQHF
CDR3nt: TGTGCCACCAGTGACAAACGGGGGGGGGTTCAGCCCCAGCATTTT

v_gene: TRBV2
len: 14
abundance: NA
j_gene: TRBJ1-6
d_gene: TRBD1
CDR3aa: CASSRDRVNSPLHF
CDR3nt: TGTGCCAGCAGTAGGGACAGGGTAAATTCACCCCTCCACTTT

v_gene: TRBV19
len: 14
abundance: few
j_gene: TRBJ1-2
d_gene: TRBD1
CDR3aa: CASRRQGAQNGYTF
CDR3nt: TGTGCCAGTAGGAGACAGGGGGCGCAGAATGGCTACACCTTC

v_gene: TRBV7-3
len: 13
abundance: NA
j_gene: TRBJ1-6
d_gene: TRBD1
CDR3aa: CASSPGGNSPLHF
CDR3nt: TGTGCCAGCAGCCCAGGGGGAAATTCACCCCTCCACTTT

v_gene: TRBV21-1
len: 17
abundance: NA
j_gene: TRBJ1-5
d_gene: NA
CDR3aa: CASSTETGVEGNQPQHF
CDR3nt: TGTGCCAGCAGCACTGAGACAGGGGTCGAGGGCAATCAGCCCCAGCATTTT

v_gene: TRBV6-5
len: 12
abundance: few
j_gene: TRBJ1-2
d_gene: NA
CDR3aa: CATLGQNYGYTF
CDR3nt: TGTGCCACCCTGGGGCAAAACTATGGCTACACCTTC

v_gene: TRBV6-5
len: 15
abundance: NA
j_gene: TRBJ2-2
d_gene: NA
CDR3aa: CASKGAGGGTGELFF
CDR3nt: TGTGCCAGCAAGGGGGCGGGAGGAGGTACCGGGGAGCTGTTTTTT

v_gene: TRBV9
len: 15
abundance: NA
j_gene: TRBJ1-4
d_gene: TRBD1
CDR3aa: CASSAWDRDEEKLFF
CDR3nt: TGTGCCAGCAGCGCGTGGGACAGGGATGAGGAAAAACTGTTTTTT

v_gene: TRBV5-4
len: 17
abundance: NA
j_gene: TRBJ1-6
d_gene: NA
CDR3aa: CASSLIQGSTYNSPLHF
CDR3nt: TGTGCCAGCAGCTTGATTCAGGGATCCACCTATAATTCACCCCTCCACTTT

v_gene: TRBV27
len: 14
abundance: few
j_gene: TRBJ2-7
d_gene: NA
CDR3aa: CASSMLDGDYEQYF
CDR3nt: TGTGCCAGCAGTATGCTCGACGGGGACTACGAGCAGTACTTC

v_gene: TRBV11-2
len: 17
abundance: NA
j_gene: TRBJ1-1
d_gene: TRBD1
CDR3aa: CASSLVGTGTGGTEAFF
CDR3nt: TGTGCCAGCAGCTTAGTCGGAACCGGGACAGGGGGCACTGAAGCTTTCTTT

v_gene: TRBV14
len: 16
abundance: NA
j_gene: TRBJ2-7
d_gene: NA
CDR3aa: CASSQELDYPSYEQYF
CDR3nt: TGTGCCAGCAGCCAAGAACTGGACTACCCCTCCTACGAGCAGTACTTC

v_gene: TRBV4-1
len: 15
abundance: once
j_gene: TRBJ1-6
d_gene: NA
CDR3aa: CASSQLLPLNSPLHF
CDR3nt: TGCGCCAGCAGCCAACTCCTGCCACTTAATTCACCCCTCCACTTT

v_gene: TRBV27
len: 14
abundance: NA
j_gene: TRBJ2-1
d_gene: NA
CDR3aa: CASSSGFSYNEQFF
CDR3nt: TGTGCCAGCAGTTCGGGGTTCTCCTACAATGAGCAGTTCTTC

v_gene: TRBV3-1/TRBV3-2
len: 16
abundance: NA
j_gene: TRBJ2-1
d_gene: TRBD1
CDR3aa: CASSLGRDRGYNEQFF
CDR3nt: TGTGCCAGCAGCCTTGGCCGGGACAGGGGATACAATGAGCAGTTCTTC

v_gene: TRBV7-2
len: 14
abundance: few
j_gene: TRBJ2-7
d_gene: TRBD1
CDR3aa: CASSPRTGEGEQYF
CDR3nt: TGTGCCAGCAGCCCGCGGACAGGTGAGGGCGAGCAGTACTTC

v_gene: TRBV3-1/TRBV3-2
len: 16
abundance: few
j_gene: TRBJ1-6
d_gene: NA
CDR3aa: CATGRHREGYNSPLHF
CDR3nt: TGTGCCACAGGACGGCACAGGGAGGGCTATAATTCACCCCTCCACTTT

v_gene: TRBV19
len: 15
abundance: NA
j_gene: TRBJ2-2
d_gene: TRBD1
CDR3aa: CASSRTGIGTGELFF
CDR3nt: TGTGCCAGTAGTAGGACAGGGATAGGCACCGGGGAGCTGTTTTTT

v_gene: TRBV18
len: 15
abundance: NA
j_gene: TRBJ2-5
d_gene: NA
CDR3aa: CASSPTYDTAGTQYF
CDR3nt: TGTGCCAGCTCACCAACCTACGACACCGCGGGGACCCAGTACTTC

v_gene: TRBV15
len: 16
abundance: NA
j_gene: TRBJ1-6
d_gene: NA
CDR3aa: CATSRDAAGSNSPLHF
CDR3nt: TGTGCCACCAGCAGAGATGCGGCAGGGTCGAATTCACCCCTCCACTTT

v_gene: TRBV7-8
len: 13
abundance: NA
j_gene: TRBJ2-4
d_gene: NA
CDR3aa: CARDSLAKNIQYF
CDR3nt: TGTGCCAGAGACAGTTTAGCCAAAAACATTCAGTACTTC

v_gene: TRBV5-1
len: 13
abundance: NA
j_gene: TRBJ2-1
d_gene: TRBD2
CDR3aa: CASSVSGINEQFF
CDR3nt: TGCGCCAGCAGCGTAAGCGGGATAAATGAGCAGTTCTTC

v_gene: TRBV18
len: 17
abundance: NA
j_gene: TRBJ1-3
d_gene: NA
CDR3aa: CASSPLGDTVSGNTIYF
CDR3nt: TGTGCCAGCTCACCATTGGGGGACACCGTCTCTGGAAACACCATATATTTT

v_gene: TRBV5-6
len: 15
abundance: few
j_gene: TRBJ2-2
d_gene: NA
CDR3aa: CASSLAQLNTGELFF
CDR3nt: TGTGCCAGCAGCTTGGCACAGCTGAACACCGGGGAGCTGTTTTTT

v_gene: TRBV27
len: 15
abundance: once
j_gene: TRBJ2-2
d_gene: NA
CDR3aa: CASSSRGVSTGELFF
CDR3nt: TGTGCCAGCAGCTCCAGGGGTGTAAGCACCGGGGAGCTGTTTTTT

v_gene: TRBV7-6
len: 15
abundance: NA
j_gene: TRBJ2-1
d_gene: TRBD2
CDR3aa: CASRALAGGFSEQFF
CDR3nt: TGTGCCAGCAGAGCCCTAGCGGGAGGGTTCAGTGAGCAGTTCTTC

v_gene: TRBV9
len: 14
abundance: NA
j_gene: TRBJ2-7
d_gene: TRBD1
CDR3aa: CASSASSRGYEQYF
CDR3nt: TGTGCCAGCAGCGCAAGCAGCAGGGGGTACGAGCAGTACTTC

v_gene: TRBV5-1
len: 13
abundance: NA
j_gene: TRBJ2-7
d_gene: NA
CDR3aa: CASSLTESYEQYF
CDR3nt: TGCGCCAGCAGCTTAACAGAGTCCTACGAGCAGTACTTC

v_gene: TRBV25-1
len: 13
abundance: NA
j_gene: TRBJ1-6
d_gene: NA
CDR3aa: CASRNADNSPLHF
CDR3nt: TGTGCCAGCAGAAATGCAGATAATTCACCCCTCCACTTT

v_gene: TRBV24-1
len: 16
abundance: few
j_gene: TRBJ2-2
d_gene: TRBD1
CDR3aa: CATSDLTGTGTGELFF
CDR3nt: TGTGCCACCAGTGATCTGACCGGGACAGGGACCGGGGAGCTGTTTTTT

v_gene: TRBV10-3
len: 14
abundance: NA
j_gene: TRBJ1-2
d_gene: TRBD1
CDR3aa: CAISESDRVDGYTF
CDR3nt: TGTGCCATCAGTGAGTCAGACAGGGTAGATGGCTACACCTTC